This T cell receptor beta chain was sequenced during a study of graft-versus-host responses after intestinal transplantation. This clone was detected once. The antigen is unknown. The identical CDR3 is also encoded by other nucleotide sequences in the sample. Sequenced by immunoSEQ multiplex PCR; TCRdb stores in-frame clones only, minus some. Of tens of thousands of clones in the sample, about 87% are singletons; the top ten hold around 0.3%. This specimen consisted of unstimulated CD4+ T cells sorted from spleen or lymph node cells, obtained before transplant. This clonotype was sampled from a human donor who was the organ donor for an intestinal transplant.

CDR3: CASSLVSGTDTQYF. As DNA, the CDR3 is TGCGCCAGCAGCTTGGTTTCGGGCACAGATACGCAGTATTTT. V gene TRBV5-1 combines with J gene TRBJ2-3; D is unresolved. The CDR3 contains 14 residues. Between the trimmed V and J ends, which lost 0 bases and 1 base, there was a span of 6 bases. From germline, CDR1 is SGHRS and CDR2 YFSETQ.